Sequencing of this TCR beta chain was carried out in a study of OX40 agonist ivuxolimab in advanced cancers. Study information: Patients were given ivuxolimab, an antibody that agonizes OX40 (CD134).

V lost 3 bases to trimming and J lost 3 bases; unmatched junction nucleotides: 5. There are 15 residues in the CDR3. Germline V gene lookup returns CDR1 MNHEY and CDR2 SMNVEV (reference sequence). The protocol was immunoSEQ multiplex PCR, while the TCRdb copy is restricted to in-frame clones and leaves out a portion. The sample records approximately 58,000 clones, 82% being singletons. A single count supports this clone. This TCR derives from an adult with an advanced solid tumor such as melanoma, head and neck, liver or kidney cancer. Here the sequenced sample was CD4+ or CD8+ T cells sorted from blood, taken in a trial of the OX40 agonist ivuxolimab. The chain is built from TRBV27 and TRBJ2-1, with TRBD1 identical over 7 bases. The CDR3 DNA sequence: TGTGCCAGCAGTTTTCTTCGGGACAGCTACAATGAGCAGTTCTTC. It yields the protein CASSFLRDSYNEQFF.